This is a list of T cell receptor beta chains from one sample in a study of type 1 and type 2 diabetes patients. One entry per CDR3 protein results from TCRdb running MiXCR on the multiplex PCR reads. Of about 250,000 distinct CDR3 sequences listed, around 47% were seen once; the top ten hold approximately 15%. Specimen: peripheral blood mononuclear cells (PBMCs). The receptor source for this set is a man aged 18 to 30 with type 2 diabetes. Both conserved end residues are part of each CDR3. Fields, in order: clone size, D gene, V gene, J gene, CDR3 protein, CDR3 DNA. D genes are given only for firm matches. Clone sizes are given selectively: once, few, many, or a class where the clone is expanded.

clone size: -; D gene: -; V gene: TRBV6-2/TRBV6-3; J gene: TRBJ2-2; CDR3 protein: CASRQAATGELFF; CDR3 DNA: TGTGCCAGCAGACAGGCCGCCACCGGGGAGCTGTTTTTT
clone size: -; D gene: -; V gene: TRBV12-3/TRBV12-4; J gene: TRBJ2-7; CDR3 protein: CASSPSGGSYEQYF; CDR3 DNA: TGTGCCAGCAGCCCTTCCGGGGGATCCTACGAGCAGTACTTC
clone size: -; D gene: TRBD1; V gene: TRBV19; J gene: TRBJ2-2; CDR3 protein: CASSIGRQGRTGELFF; CDR3 DNA: TGTGCCAGTAGTATAGGTCGACAGGGGCGGACCGGGGAGCTGTTTTTT
clone size: -; D gene: TRBD1; V gene: TRBV13; J gene: TRBJ2-5; CDR3 protein: CASSLGRGKETQYF; CDR3 DNA: TGTGCCAGCAGCTTAGGCAGGGGGAAAGAGACCCAGTACTTC
clone size: few; D gene: -; V gene: TRBV7-9; J gene: TRBJ2-1; CDR3 protein: CASSLGTGGEQFF; CDR3 DNA: TGTGCCAGCAGCTTGGGGACGGGTGGCGAGCAGTTCTTC
clone size: -; D gene: -; V gene: TRBV7-2; J gene: TRBJ2-3; CDR3 protein: CASTLDPTDTQYF; CDR3 DNA: TGTGCCAGCACCTTGGATCCCACAGATACGCAGTATTTT
clone size: -; D gene: -; V gene: TRBV29-1; J gene: TRBJ1-1; CDR3 protein: CSVGLGRRVVGTEAFF; CDR3 DNA: TGCAGCGTTGGACTTGGGAGACGGGTTGTAGGCACTGAAGCTTTCTTT
clone size: -; D gene: -; V gene: TRBV6-6; J gene: TRBJ1-2; CDR3 protein: CASSPAGTSLNYGYTF; CDR3 DNA: TGTGCCAGCAGTCCCGCCGGGACCTCCCTTAACTATGGCTACACCTTC
clone size: -; D gene: -; V gene: TRBV7-4; J gene: TRBJ1-4; CDR3 protein: CASSPGLPLGEKLFF; CDR3 DNA: TGTGCCAGCAGCCCGGGACTCCCTTTGGGTGAAAAACTGTTTTTT
clone size: once; D gene: TRBD2; V gene: TRBV7-9; J gene: TRBJ2-3; CDR3 protein: CASSPTTSGVTDTKYF; CDR3 DNA: TGTGCCAGCAGTCCAACGACTAGCGGGGTCACAGATACGAAGTATTTT
clone size: -; D gene: TRBD2; V gene: TRBV6-4; J gene: TRBJ2-3; CDR3 protein: CASSDGLAGYTSSTDTQYF; CDR3 DNA: TGTGCCAGCAGTGACGGGCTAGCGGGGTATACCTCTAGCACAGATACGCAGTATTTT
clone size: -; D gene: -; V gene: TRBV20-1; J gene: TRBJ2-4; CDR3 protein: CSARSTGGSKNIQYF; CDR3 DNA: TGCAGTGCTAGGTCGACAGGCGGTTCCAAAAACATTCAGTACTTC
clone size: -; D gene: -; V gene: TRBV19; J gene: TRBJ1-6; CDR3 protein: CASQDRYSNSPLHF; CDR3 DNA: TGTGCCAGTCAGGATCGGTACAGTAATTCACCCCTCCACTTT
clone size: -; D gene: TRBD2; V gene: TRBV4-3; J gene: TRBJ2-7; CDR3 protein: CASSQRAGGSYEQYF; CDR3 DNA: TGCGCCAGCAGCCAGAGGGCGGGGGGCTCCTACGAGCAGTACTTC
clone size: -; D gene: -; V gene: TRBV7-2; J gene: TRBJ2-5; CDR3 protein: CASSPKRETQYF; CDR3 DNA: TGTGCCAGCTCACCAAAGCGAGAGACCCAGTACTTC
clone size: -; D gene: TRBD1; V gene: TRBV28; J gene: TRBJ1-6; CDR3 protein: CASSPHRGQGNSPLHF; CDR3 DNA: TGTGCCAGCAGTCCACACAGGGGGCAGGGTAATTCACCCCTCCACTTT
clone size: few; D gene: -; V gene: TRBV27; J gene: TRBJ2-6; CDR3 protein: CASRQDGEANVLTF; CDR3 DNA: TGTGCCAGCAGACAGGATGGTGAGGCCAACGTCCTGACTTTC
clone size: few; D gene: TRBD1; V gene: TRBV10-3; J gene: TRBJ2-7; CDR3 protein: CATQIKTGTPYEQYF; CDR3 DNA: TGTGCCACCCAGATTAAGACAGGGACCCCCTACGAGCAGTACTTC
clone size: -; D gene: TRBD2; V gene: TRBV7-3; J gene: TRBJ2-3; CDR3 protein: CASSLTSEVPTDTQYF; CDR3 DNA: TGTGCCAGCAGCCTCACTAGCGAAGTACCCACAGATACGCAGTATTTT
clone size: -; D gene: TRBD1; V gene: TRBV14; J gene: TRBJ2-7; CDR3 protein: CASSHWTGRYYEQYF; CDR3 DNA: TGTGCCAGCAGCCACTGGACAGGCAGATATTACGAGCAGTACTTC
clone size: -; D gene: TRBD1; V gene: TRBV5-1; J gene: TRBJ2-4; CDR3 protein: CASGQGGDKNIQYF; CDR3 DNA: TGCGCCAGCGGACAGGGTGGGGACAAAAACATTCAGTACTTC
clone size: -; D gene: -; V gene: TRBV4-2; J gene: TRBJ1-2; CDR3 protein: CASSAVGDPYYGYTF; CDR3 DNA: TGTGCCAGCAGCGCCGTGGGGGACCCTTACTATGGCTACACCTTC
clone size: -; D gene: -; V gene: TRBV13; J gene: TRBJ1-3; CDR3 protein: CASSGMTYRGFGNTIYF; CDR3 DNA: TGTGCCAGCAGCGGAATGACCTATAGGGGGTTCGGAAACACCATATATTTT
clone size: -; D gene: -; V gene: TRBV12-3/TRBV12-4; J gene: TRBJ2-2; CDR3 protein: CASSFAAGPTGELFF; CDR3 DNA: TGTGCCAGCAGTTTCGCGGCAGGGCCCACCGGGGAGCTGTTTTTT
clone size: many; D gene: -; V gene: TRBV6-6; J gene: TRBJ1-1; CDR3 protein: CAQGQGNAEAFF; CDR3 DNA: TGTGCCCAAGGGCAGGGTAACGCTGAAGCTTTCTTT
clone size: few; D gene: TRBD1; V gene: TRBV10-3; J gene: TRBJ2-7; CDR3 protein: CAIATGDLNEQYF; CDR3 DNA: TGTGCCATCGCAACAGGGGATCTGAACGAGCAGTACTTC
clone size: few; D gene: -; V gene: TRBV2; J gene: TRBJ1-2; CDR3 protein: CASSDSLGQLNYGYTF; CDR3 DNA: TGTGCCAGCAGTGATAGTCTTGGACAACTAAACTATGGCTACACCTTC
clone size: -; D gene: TRBD1; V gene: TRBV19; J gene: TRBJ1-1; CDR3 protein: CASSIVFMDRGIDTEAFF; CDR3 DNA: TGTGCCAGTAGTATAGTGTTCATGGACAGGGGAATCGACACTGAAGCTTTCTTT
clone size: -; D gene: -; V gene: TRBV12-3/TRBV12-4; J gene: TRBJ1-1; CDR3 protein: CASSLGDEAFF; CDR3 DNA: TGTGCCAGCAGTTTGGGTGACGAAGCTTTCTTT
clone size: few; D gene: TRBD1; V gene: TRBV29-1; J gene: TRBJ1-1; CDR3 protein: CSVSRQGKGEAFF; CDR3 DNA: TGCAGCGTTAGCCGACAGGGGAAGGGTGAAGCTTTCTTT
clone size: -; D gene: -; V gene: TRBV7-3; J gene: TRBJ2-7; CDR3 protein: CASSLAVWESEQYF; CDR3 DNA: TGTGCCAGCAGCTTAGCGGTTTGGGAATCAGAGCAGTACTTC
clone size: few; D gene: TRBD1; V gene: TRBV12-3/TRBV12-4; J gene: TRBJ1-1; CDR3 protein: CASSLTAGQARGEAFF; CDR3 DNA: TGTGCCAGCAGTTTAACCGCGGGACAGGCGAGGGGCGAAGCTTTCTTT
clone size: few; D gene: TRBD1; V gene: TRBV13; J gene: TRBJ1-4; CDR3 protein: CASSLGQGNEKLFF; CDR3 DNA: TGTGCCAGCAGCTTGGGACAGGGGAATGAAAAACTGTTTTTT
clone size: -; D gene: -; V gene: TRBV7-2; J gene: TRBJ2-7; CDR3 protein: CASSFPSLGSSYEQYF; CDR3 DNA: TGTGCCAGCAGCTTCCCAAGCCTGGGTAGCTCCTACGAGCAGTACTTC
clone size: -; D gene: -; V gene: TRBV10-2; J gene: TRBJ2-1; CDR3 protein: CASSDGLDEQFF; CDR3 DNA: TGCGCCAGCTCCGACGGTCTCGATGAGCAGTTCTTC
clone size: -; D gene: -; V gene: TRBV7-8; J gene: TRBJ2-5; CDR3 protein: CASYSRDAKETQYF; CDR3 DNA: TGTGCCAGTTATTCCCGGGACGCGAAGGAGACCCAGTACTTC
clone size: -; D gene: -; V gene: TRBV7-2; J gene: TRBJ1-4; CDR3 protein: CASRWTDTGNEKLFF; CDR3 DNA: TGTGCCAGCAGATGGACCGACACCGGAAATGAAAAACTGTTTTTT
clone size: -; D gene: -; V gene: TRBV19; J gene: TRBJ1-1; CDR3 protein: CASNPQRANTEAFF; CDR3 DNA: TGTGCCAGTAATCCCCAACGCGCGAACACTGAAGCTTTCTTT
clone size: few; D gene: TRBD2; V gene: TRBV10-1; J gene: TRBJ2-7; CDR3 protein: CASSDLAGVGEQYF; CDR3 DNA: TGTGCCAGCAGTGACCTGGCGGGAGTGGGCGAGCAGTACTTC
clone size: -; D gene: -; V gene: TRBV10-3; J gene: TRBJ1-1; CDR3 protein: CAIRGPGNTEAFF; CDR3 DNA: TGTGCCATCAGGGGCCCGGGGAACACTGAAGCTTTCTTT
clone size: -; D gene: TRBD1; V gene: TRBV28; J gene: TRBJ2-7; CDR3 protein: CASSTSGQGSYEQYF; CDR3 DNA: TGTGCCAGCAGTACCTCCGGACAGGGGTCCTACGAGCAGTACTTC
clone size: -; D gene: -; V gene: TRBV10-1; J gene: TRBJ2-7; CDR3 protein: CASSFAGTFYEQYF; CDR3 DNA: TGCGCCAGCAGTTTTGCCGGGACATTTTACGAGCAGTACTTC
clone size: -; D gene: -; V gene: TRBV19; J gene: TRBJ1-4; CDR3 protein: CASSQGAGALNEKLFF; CDR3 DNA: TGTGCCAGTAGTCAAGGGGCCGGTGCGCTTAATGAAAAACTGTTTTTT
clone size: -; D gene: -; V gene: TRBV12-3/TRBV12-4; J gene: TRBJ1-1; CDR3 protein: CASSLATKGVSAFF; CDR3 DNA: TGTGCCAGCAGTTTAGCGACGAAGGGGGTGTCAGCTTTCTTT
clone size: -; D gene: TRBD1; V gene: TRBV24-1; J gene: TRBJ2-3; CDR3 protein: CATAMQGDTDTQYF; CDR3 DNA: TGTGCCACGGCAATGCAGGGGGACACAGATACGCAGTATTTT
clone size: few; D gene: -; V gene: TRBV7-6; J gene: TRBJ2-7; CDR3 protein: CASSLSTGYEQYF; CDR3 DNA: TGTGCCAGCAGCTTATCGACAGGCTACGAGCAGTACTTC